This is a list of T cell receptor beta chains from one sample in a study of cytomegalovirus exposure and HLA in healthy donors. Here immunoSEQ multiplex PCR was the method, and the copy in TCRdb shows in-frame clones only, minus some. The sample yields 100,000 to 150,000 clones, roughly four fifths seen once. Sequenced material: PBMCs. These receptors were collected from a female donor in good health and CMV-seropositive. The CDR3 runs from the conserved cysteine through the conserved F or W. D genes are given only for firm matches. Clone size is not always given. Where it is, it says once, few, many or a class for expanded clones.

v_call: TRBV5-1; d_call: TRBD1; clone_size: .; j_call: TRBJ1-2; cdr3_nt: TGCGCCAGCAGCCCCGGGACAGGGGGCACTGATGGCTACACCTTC; cdr3_aa: CASSPGTGGTDGYTF
v_call: TRBV6-5; d_call: .; clone_size: .; j_call: TRBJ1-5; cdr3_nt: TGTGCCAGCACTCTCAGGGTTGGTCAGCCCCAGCATTTT; cdr3_aa: CASTLRVGQPQHF
v_call: TRBV27; d_call: TRBD1; clone_size: .; j_call: TRBJ1-2; cdr3_nt: TGTGCCAGCAGTTTCACAGGGGCCGATGGCTACACCTTC; cdr3_aa: CASSFTGADGYTF
v_call: TRBV12-5; d_call: .; clone_size: .; j_call: TRBJ1-1; cdr3_nt: TGTGCTAGTGGTTTGGCCATGAACACTGAAGCTTTCTTT; cdr3_aa: CASGLAMNTEAFF
v_call: TRBV7-9; d_call: TRBD1; clone_size: .; j_call: TRBJ2-3; cdr3_nt: TGTGCCAGCAGTTCCCGACGAACGGGACAGGGAAGAGATACGCAGTATTTT; cdr3_aa: CASSSRRTGQGRDTQYF
v_call: TRBV18; d_call: TRBD1; clone_size: .; j_call: TRBJ2-7; cdr3_nt: TGTGCCAGCTCACCAGGGGACAGCCTCTACGAGCAGTACTTC; cdr3_aa: CASSPGDSLYEQYF
v_call: TRBV6-5; d_call: TRBD2; clone_size: .; j_call: TRBJ2-3; cdr3_nt: TGTGCCAGCAGTTACACGGCGGGGGGGCCGGGAGATACGCAGTATTTT; cdr3_aa: CASSYTAGGPGDTQYF
v_call: TRBV5-1; d_call: .; clone_size: .; j_call: TRBJ2-7; cdr3_nt: TGCGCCAGCAGCTCTCGCGGGGCCTACGAGCAGTACTTC; cdr3_aa: CASSSRGAYEQYF
v_call: TRBV10-3; d_call: TRBD1; clone_size: .; j_call: TRBJ1-6; cdr3_nt: TGTGCCATCAGTGAGGACAGGGGGGACTCACCCCTCCACTTT; cdr3_aa: CAISEDRGDSPLHF
v_call: TRBV7-8; d_call: .; clone_size: .; j_call: TRBJ2-5; cdr3_nt: TGTGCCAGCAGCACCCCGGGTAGGAGGGGGCGCGTAGGAGAGACCAAGTACTTC; cdr3_aa: CASSTPGRRGRVGETKYF
v_call: TRBV27; d_call: TRBD1; clone_size: .; j_call: TRBJ2-7; cdr3_nt: TGTGCCAGCAGTAAGGGACAGGGGACCTACGAGCAGTACTTC; cdr3_aa: CASSKGQGTYEQYF
v_call: TRBV11-2; d_call: TRBD2; clone_size: .; j_call: TRBJ2-5; cdr3_nt: TGTGCCAGCAGCCTAGGACGGGGGGGCCTCCAAGAGACCCAGTACTTC; cdr3_aa: CASSLGRGGLQETQYF
v_call: TRBV27; d_call: TRBD1; clone_size: .; j_call: TRBJ1-4; cdr3_nt: TGTGCCAGCAGCCCGGGACAGGGGAGGCGAAAACTGTTTTTT; cdr3_aa: CASSPGQGRRKLFF
v_call: TRBV5-1; d_call: .; clone_size: once; j_call: TRBJ2-7; cdr3_nt: TGCGCCAGCAGCTTGTTGCCAGGGGAGAAGAACGAGCAGTACTTC; cdr3_aa: CASSLLPGEKNEQYF
v_call: TRBV27; d_call: TRBD1; clone_size: .; j_call: TRBJ2-7; cdr3_nt: TGTGCCAGCAGTAAGACAGGGGCCCACGAGCAGTACTTC; cdr3_aa: CASSKTGAHEQYF
v_call: TRBV5-6; d_call: .; clone_size: .; j_call: TRBJ2-5; cdr3_nt: TGTGCCAGCAGCGCGGACTACCCGCAAGAGACCCAGTACTTC; cdr3_aa: CASSADYPQETQYF